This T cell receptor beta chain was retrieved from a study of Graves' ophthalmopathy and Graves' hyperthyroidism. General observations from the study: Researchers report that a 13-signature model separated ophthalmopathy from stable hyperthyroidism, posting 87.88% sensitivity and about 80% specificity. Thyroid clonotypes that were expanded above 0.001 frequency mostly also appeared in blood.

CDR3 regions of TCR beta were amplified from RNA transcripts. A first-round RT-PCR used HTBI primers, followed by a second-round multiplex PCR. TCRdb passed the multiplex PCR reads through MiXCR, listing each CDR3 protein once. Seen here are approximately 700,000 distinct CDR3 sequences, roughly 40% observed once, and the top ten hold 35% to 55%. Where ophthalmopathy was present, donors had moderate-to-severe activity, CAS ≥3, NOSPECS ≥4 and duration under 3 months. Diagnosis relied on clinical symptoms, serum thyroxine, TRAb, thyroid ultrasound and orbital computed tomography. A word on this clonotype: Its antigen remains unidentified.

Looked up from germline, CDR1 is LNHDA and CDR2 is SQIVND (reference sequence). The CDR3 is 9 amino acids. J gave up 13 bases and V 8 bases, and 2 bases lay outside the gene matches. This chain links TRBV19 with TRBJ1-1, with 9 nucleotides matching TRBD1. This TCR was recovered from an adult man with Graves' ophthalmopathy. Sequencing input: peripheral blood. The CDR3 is CASWTGVFF. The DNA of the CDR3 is TGTGCCAGTTGGACAGGGGTTTTCTTT. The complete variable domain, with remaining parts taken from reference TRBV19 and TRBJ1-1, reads DGGITQSPKYLFRKEGQNVTLSCEQNLNHDAMYWYRQDPGQGLRLIYYSQIVNDFQKGDIAEGYSVSREKKESFPLTVTSAQKNPTAFYLCASWTGVFFGQGTRLTVV.